This T cell receptor (beta chain) is from a study of Tregs in tolerant kidney transplant recipients. Libraries were prepared by immunoSEQ multiplex PCR; TCRdb keeps only in-frame clonotypes and omits some of them. The table has under 95,000 clones, around 90% seen once. Unstimulated Tregs (CD4+CD25+CD127-) and CD4+CD25- non-Tregs were sorted from PBMCs. Trimming pared 2 bases from V and 0 bases from J, leaving 11 bases between. Germline CDR1 and CDR2: SGHTA and FQGNSA. This CDR3 spans 15 amino acids. In the case of this clone: The antigen is undetermined.

Study-wide points: Activated donor B cell expansion appeared to reveal the most relevant donor-specific TCRbeta repertoire.

The V gene is TRBV7-2, the J gene TRBJ2-7; maybe TRBD2 (6 bases). Source: Tregs from blood, taken before the transplant. The receptor was derived from a human donor who received a combined kidney and bone marrow transplant. DNA for the CDR3: TGTGCCAGCAGCTTATCGGCTAGCGCCTCCTACGAGCAGTACTTC. Its translation is CASSLSASASYEQYF.